The rows below give T cell receptor beta chains drawn from one sample of a study of identical twins. MiXCR was run by TCRdb on the 5' RACE reads, yielding one entry per CDR3 protein. The sample consists of 450,000 to 650,000 distinct CDR3 sequences, nearly 15% of them appearing once. The sample was also linked to a second study, of yellow fever vaccine responses in identical twins.

The source material was CD4+ T cells sorted from blood. The receptors were sampled from a woman between 18 and 29 years old in good health. Both conserved end residues are part of each CDR3. Fields, in order: clone size, V gene, CDR3 protein. Not every row has a clone size; where given, it reads once, few, many or a size class.

clone_size: few; v_call: TRBV9; cdr3_aa: CASSVGGGANEQFF
clone_size: NA; v_call: TRBV6-1; cdr3_aa: CASTSPGLANNEQFF
clone_size: NA; v_call: TRBV3-1; cdr3_aa: CASSQAGTSRGEQFF
clone_size: NA; v_call: TRBV5-1; cdr3_aa: CASTNGREFPHEQYF
clone_size: NA; v_call: TRBV12-5; cdr3_aa: CASAEGWDSNTGELFF
clone_size: NA; v_call: TRBV27; cdr3_aa: CASSLKGSSNQPQHF
clone_size: few; v_call: TRBV10-1; cdr3_aa: CASSESQAGWQYF
clone_size: NA; v_call: TRBV11-3; cdr3_aa: CASSTPGERETQYF
clone_size: few; v_call: TRBV24-1; cdr3_aa: CATREGGSGTDTQYF
clone_size: few; v_call: TRBV10-3; cdr3_aa: CAISEEGARISPLHF
clone_size: many; v_call: TRBV10-3; cdr3_aa: CAISDERERIEQFF
clone_size: few; v_call: TRBV9; cdr3_aa: CASSAHRASSYNEQFF
clone_size: few; v_call: TRBV20-1; cdr3_aa: CSAPVGSDTDTQYF
clone_size: few; v_call: TRBV5-6; cdr3_aa: CASSLNREGQPQHF
clone_size: few; v_call: TRBV3-1; cdr3_aa: CASSQAGFEQYF
clone_size: NA; v_call: TRBV20-1; cdr3_aa: CSATSLTSMVPETQYF
clone_size: once; v_call: TRBV19; cdr3_aa: CASSIQLAGGDEQYF
clone_size: few; v_call: TRBV5-1; cdr3_aa: CASSIRTSGGGRDTQYF
clone_size: NA; v_call: TRBV20-1; cdr3_aa: CSAEKRSNYGYTF
clone_size: NA; v_call: TRBV28; cdr3_aa: CASSAAQGSAYEQYF
clone_size: NA; v_call: TRBV9; cdr3_aa: CASSVGSSGGPETQYF
clone_size: NA; v_call: TRBV11-1; cdr3_aa: CASSRLTSSGELFF
clone_size: NA; v_call: TRBV24-1; cdr3_aa: CATSDPTGGNTEAFF
clone_size: NA; v_call: TRBV20-1; cdr3_aa: CSAQGVRSYNEQFF
clone_size: NA; v_call: TRBV12-3/TRBV12-4; cdr3_aa: CASSLYVMTSGTDNEQFF
clone_size: few; v_call: TRBV5-1; cdr3_aa: CASSLEGADTEAFF
clone_size: NA; v_call: TRBV12-3/TRBV12-4; cdr3_aa: CASMRTSGVTSYNEQFF
clone_size: NA; v_call: TRBV7-9; cdr3_aa: CASSLAAGPRTEAFF
clone_size: NA; v_call: TRBV10-3; cdr3_aa: CAISRQTQETQYF
clone_size: few; v_call: TRBV2; cdr3_aa: CASRQVYGYTF
clone_size: NA; v_call: TRBV5-1; cdr3_aa: CASSQDTTNEKLFF
clone_size: many; v_call: TRBV28; cdr3_aa: CASSRDLWTNYNSPLHF
clone_size: NA; v_call: TRBV24-1; cdr3_aa: CATSDLGTGRMETQYF
clone_size: few; v_call: TRBV3-1; cdr3_aa: CASSRGLAGFNEQFF
clone_size: NA; v_call: TRBV27; cdr3_aa: CASSFKGTRNYEQYF
clone_size: few; v_call: TRBV6-5; cdr3_aa: CASSYELSGNGYTF
clone_size: NA; v_call: TRBV20-1; cdr3_aa: CSAGGRPGDTQYF
clone_size: NA; v_call: TRBV12-3/TRBV12-4; cdr3_aa: CASSFGIGTGELFF
clone_size: NA; v_call: TRBV5-1; cdr3_aa: CASSRDSEQFF
clone_size: few; v_call: TRBV11-2; cdr3_aa: CASSWTANTGELFF